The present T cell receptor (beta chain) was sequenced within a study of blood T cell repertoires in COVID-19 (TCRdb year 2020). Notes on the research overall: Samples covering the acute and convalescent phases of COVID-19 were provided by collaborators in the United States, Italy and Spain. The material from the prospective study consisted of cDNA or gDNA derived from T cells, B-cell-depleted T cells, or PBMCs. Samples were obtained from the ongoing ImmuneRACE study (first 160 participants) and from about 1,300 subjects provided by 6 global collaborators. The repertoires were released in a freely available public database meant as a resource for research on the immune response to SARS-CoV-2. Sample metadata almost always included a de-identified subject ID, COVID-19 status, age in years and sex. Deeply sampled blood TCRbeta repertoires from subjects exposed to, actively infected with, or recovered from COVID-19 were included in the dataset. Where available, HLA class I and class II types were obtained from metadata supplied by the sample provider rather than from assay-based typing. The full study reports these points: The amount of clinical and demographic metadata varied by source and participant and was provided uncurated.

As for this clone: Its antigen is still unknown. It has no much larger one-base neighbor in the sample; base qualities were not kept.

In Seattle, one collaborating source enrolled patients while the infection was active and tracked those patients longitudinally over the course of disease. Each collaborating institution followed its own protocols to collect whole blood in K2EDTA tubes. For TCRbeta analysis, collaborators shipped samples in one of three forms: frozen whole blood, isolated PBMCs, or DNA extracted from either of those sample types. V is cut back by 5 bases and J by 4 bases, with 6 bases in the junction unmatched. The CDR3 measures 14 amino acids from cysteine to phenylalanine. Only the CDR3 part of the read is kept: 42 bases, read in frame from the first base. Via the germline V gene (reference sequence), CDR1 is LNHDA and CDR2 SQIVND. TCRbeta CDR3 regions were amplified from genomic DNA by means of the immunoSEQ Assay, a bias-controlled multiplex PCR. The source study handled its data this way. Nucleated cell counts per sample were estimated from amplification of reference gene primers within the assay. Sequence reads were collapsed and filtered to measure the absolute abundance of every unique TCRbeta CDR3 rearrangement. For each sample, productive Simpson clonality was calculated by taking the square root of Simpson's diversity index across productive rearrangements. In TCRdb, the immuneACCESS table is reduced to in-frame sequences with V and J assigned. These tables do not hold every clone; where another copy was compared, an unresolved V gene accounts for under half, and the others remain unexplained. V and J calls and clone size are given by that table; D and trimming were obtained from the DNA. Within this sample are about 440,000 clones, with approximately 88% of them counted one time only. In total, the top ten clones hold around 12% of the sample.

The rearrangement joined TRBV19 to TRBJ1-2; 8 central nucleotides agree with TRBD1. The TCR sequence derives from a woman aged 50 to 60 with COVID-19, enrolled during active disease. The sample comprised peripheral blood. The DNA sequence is TGTGCCAGTAGTGAGACAGGGGCCCTCTATGGCTACACCTTC. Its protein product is CASSETGALYGYTF.